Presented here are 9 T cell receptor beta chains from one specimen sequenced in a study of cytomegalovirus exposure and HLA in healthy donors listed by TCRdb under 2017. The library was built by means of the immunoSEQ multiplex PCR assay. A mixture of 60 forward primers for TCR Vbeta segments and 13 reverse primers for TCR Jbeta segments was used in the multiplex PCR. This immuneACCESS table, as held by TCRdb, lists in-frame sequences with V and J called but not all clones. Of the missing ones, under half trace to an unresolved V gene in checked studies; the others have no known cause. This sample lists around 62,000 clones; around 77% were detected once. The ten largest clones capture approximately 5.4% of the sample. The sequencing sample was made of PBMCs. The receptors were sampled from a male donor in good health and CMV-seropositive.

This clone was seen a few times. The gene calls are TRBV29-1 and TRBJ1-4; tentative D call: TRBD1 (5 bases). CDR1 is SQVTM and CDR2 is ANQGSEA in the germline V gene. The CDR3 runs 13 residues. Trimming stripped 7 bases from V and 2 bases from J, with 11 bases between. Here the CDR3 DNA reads TGCAGCGCTGCAGGGCTCACTAATGAAAAACTGTTTTTT. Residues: CSAAGLTNEKLFF.

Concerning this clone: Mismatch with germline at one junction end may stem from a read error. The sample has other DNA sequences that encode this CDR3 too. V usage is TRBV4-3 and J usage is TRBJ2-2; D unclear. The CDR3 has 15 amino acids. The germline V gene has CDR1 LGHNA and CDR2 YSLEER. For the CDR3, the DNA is TGCGCCAGCAGTCAAGGTATCCGGAACACCGGGGAGCTGTTTTTT. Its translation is CASSQGIRNTGELFF.

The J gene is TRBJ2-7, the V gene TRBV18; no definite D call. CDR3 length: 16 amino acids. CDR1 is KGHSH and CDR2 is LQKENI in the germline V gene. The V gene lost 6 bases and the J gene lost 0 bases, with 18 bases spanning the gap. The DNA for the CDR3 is TGTGCCAGCTCGACTTTACCGGAAGCCCCCTCCTACGAGCAGTACTTC. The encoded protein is CASSTLPEAPSYEQYF.

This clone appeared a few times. CDR3 sequence (DNA): TGTGCCAGCAGTGAACCTAGGACAGGCGGGCAGTTCTTC. Encoded protein: CASSEPRTGGQFF. This chain links TRBV2 with TRBJ2-1, with 7 positions matching TRBD1. The CDR3 sequence is 13 residues long. V dropped 2 bases and J dropped 12; count of bases not matched to a gene: 7. Germline V gives CDR1 SNHLY, CDR2 FYNNEI.

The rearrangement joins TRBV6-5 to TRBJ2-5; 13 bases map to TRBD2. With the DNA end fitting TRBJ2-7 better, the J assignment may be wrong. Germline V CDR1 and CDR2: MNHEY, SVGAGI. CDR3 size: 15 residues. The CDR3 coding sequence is TGTGCCAGCAGCCGGACTAGCGGGGGATTCTACGAGCAGTACTTC. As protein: CASSRTSGGFYEQYF.

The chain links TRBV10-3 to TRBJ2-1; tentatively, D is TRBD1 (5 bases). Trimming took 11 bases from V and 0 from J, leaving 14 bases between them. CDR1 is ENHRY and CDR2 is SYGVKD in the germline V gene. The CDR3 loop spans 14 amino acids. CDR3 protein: CAAGSGNSYNEQFF. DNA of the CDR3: TGTGCCGCTGGTTCAGGGAACTCCTACAATGAGCAGTTCTTC.

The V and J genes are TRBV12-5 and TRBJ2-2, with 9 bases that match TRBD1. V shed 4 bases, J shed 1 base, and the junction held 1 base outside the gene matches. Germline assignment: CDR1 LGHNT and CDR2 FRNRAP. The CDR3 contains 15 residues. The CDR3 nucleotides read TGTGCTAGTGGTTGGGGACAGGGGAACACCGGGGAGCTGTTTTTT. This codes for CASGWGQGNTGELFF.

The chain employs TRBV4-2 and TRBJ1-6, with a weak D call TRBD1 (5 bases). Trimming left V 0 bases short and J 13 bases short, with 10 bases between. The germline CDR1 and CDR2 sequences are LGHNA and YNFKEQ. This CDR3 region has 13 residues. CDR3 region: CASSQDQGDPLHF. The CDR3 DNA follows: TGTGCCAGCAGCCAAGATCAAGGGGATCCCCTCCACTTT.

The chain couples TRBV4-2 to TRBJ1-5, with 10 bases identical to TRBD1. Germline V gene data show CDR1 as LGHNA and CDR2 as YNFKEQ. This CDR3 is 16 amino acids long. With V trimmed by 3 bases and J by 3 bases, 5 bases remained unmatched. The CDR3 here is CASSQPGTGDNQPQHF. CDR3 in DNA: TGTGCCAGCAGCCAGCCCGGGACAGGGGACAATCAGCCCCAGCATTTT.